The 29 T cell receptor beta chains reported below all come from one sample, sequenced in a study of cytomegalovirus exposure and HLA in healthy donors. PCR was performed using 60 Vbeta and 13 Jbeta primers. Sequenced by immunoSEQ multiplex PCR; TCRdb stores in-frame clones only, minus some. The sample totals 50,000 to 70,000 clones. Material: PBMCs. Source of these receptors: a male donor in good health and CMV-seronegative.

V and J are TRBV5-1 and TRBJ2-1; 11 bases agree with TRBD1. The CDR3 length is 14 residues. The V segment lost 3 bases and the J segment 10 bases; nucleotides outside the gene matches: 6. The V gene's germline CDR1 is SGHRS and CDR2 YFSETQ. CDR3 protein: CASSWTGGQGEQFF. The CDR3 nucleotides are TGCGCCAGCAGCTGGACAGGGGGCCAGGGGGAGCAGTTCTTC.

Regarding this clone: Relative to the germline gene, one junction end is altered; a read error may explain this. V usage is TRBV28 and J usage is TRBJ1-1; 7 positions match TRBD1. Germline CDR1 and CDR2: MDHEN and SYDVKM. The CDR3 is 15 residues long. CDR3 bases: TGTGCCAGCAGCTTAGGTGGACAGGTGAACACTGAAGATTTCTTT. Protein sequence: CASSLGGQVNTEDFF.

The chain recombines TRBV4-1 with TRBJ1-1; D possibly corresponds to TRBD1 (5 bases). CDR3 size: 15 residues. Germline V gives CDR1 MGHRA, CDR2 YSYEKL. V lost 0 bases and J lost 3, with 11 bases in between. The CDR3 loop is CASSQDRTGDTEAFF. CDR3 in DNA: TGCGCCAGCAGCCAAGATCGCACGGGGGACACTGAAGCTTTCTTT.

Points on this clone: At one boundary the junction diverges from the germline segment, which might be a read error. This chain links TRBV5-1 with TRBJ2-7, with 10 bases that match TRBD2. The CDR3 extends over 14 amino acids. Germline V lookup: CDR1 SGHRS, CDR2 YFSETQ. The chain's CDR3 is CASNEGLARSEQSF. The CDR3 coding sequence is TGCGCCAGCAATGAGGGACTAGCGCGTTCTGAGCAGTCCTTC.

The V gene is TRBV7-2, the J gene TRBJ2-5, with D perhaps TRBD1 (6 bases). Trimming took 2 bases from V and 2 from J, leaving 9 bases between them. The germline V gene encodes CDR1 SGHTA and CDR2 FQGNSA. The CDR3 length is 14 residues. This CDR3 is CASSLRQVQETQYF. In DNA, the CDR3 is TGTGCCAGCAGCTTAAGACAGGTTCAAGAGACCCAGTACTTC.

V gene TRBV7-9 combines with J gene TRBJ2-1; D might be TRBD1 (5 bases). The V gene lost 5 bases and the J gene lost 5 bases, with 19 bases spanning the gap. CDR1 is SEHNR, CDR2 FQNEAQ, per germline (reference sequence). There are 16 residues in the CDR3. CDR3 sequence (DNA): TGTGCCAGCAGCCCCCGAATGGACATGGTGGACAATGAGCAGTTCTTC. Its translation: CASSPRMDMVDNEQFF.

V gene TRBV6-1 combines with J gene TRBJ2-2, with 8 bases aligning to TRBD1. Germline-derived CDR1 and CDR2 are MNHNS and SASEGT. CDR3 length: 15 residues. V trimming: 2 bases; J trimming: 5 bases; junction bases outside the gene matches: 4. The CDR3 sequence: CASSEQGAVTGELFF. The CDR3 nucleotides are TGTGCCAGCAGTGAACAGGGGGCCGTAACCGGGGAGCTGTTTTTT.

This sequence joins TRBV28 and TRBJ2-7; D remains unclear. This CDR3 has 13 residues. V dropped 6 bases and J dropped 2 bases, with 11 bases sitting between them. Germline V CDR1 and CDR2: MDHEN, SYDVKM. The CDR3 DNA sequence: TGTGCCAGCAGGATATCAGGAACCTACGAGCAGTACTTC. Its translation: CASRISGTYEQYF. The full variable domain, rest sourced from reference TRBV28 and TRBJ2-7, is DVKVTQSSRYLVKRTGEKVFLECVQDMDHENMFWYRQDPGLGLRLIYFSYDVKMKEKGDIPEGYSVSREKKERFSLILESASTNQTSMYLCASRISGTYEQYFGPGTRLTVT.

The genes are TRBV5-6 and TRBJ2-2; 8 bases map to TRBD1. CDR3 length: 14 residues. With V trimmed by 7 bases and J by 6 bases, 8 bases remained unmatched. From germline, CDR1 is SGHDT and CDR2 YYEEEE. CDR3 in amino acids: CASGQGVSAGELFF. The CDR3 nucleotides read TGTGCCAGCGGACAGGGAGTAAGCGCCGGGGAGCTGTTTTTT. Filled out from reference TRBV5-6 and TRBJ2-2, the complete variable domain reads DAGVTQSPTHLIKTRGQQVTLRCSPKSGHDTVSWYQQALGQGPQFIFQYYEEEERQRGNFPDRFSGHQFPNYSSELNVNALLLGDSALYLCASGQGVSAGELFFGEGSRLTVL.

In nucleotides, the CDR3 is TGCGCCAGCAGCCGATCCACAGGGGAATCTGGCTACACCTTC. Translated: CASSRSTGESGYTF. The chain links TRBV5-1 to TRBJ1-2; TRBD1 matches 7 bases. Trimming at V came to 4 bases and at J to 7 bases, leaving 10 bases not matched to a gene. CDR3 length equals 14 residues. CDR1 SGHRS and CDR2 YFSETQ come from the germline V gene.

As to this clone: One end of the junction does not line up with germline, which may come from a read error. The chain combines TRBV7-9 with TRBJ2-5, with D unresolved. The germline gives CDR1 SEHNR, CDR2 FQNEAQ (reference sequence). This CDR3 is built from 14 residues. The CDR3 bases are TGTGCCAGCAGCTTCATTCCGAGGAAAGAGAACCAGTACTTC. Translating it yields CASSFIPRKENQYF.

The rearrangement links TRBV6-1 to TRBJ2-1; D gene ambiguous. CDR3 length equals 13 residues. The ends were cut back, 8 bases at V and 6 bases at J, with 14 bases in the middle. Germline V gene data show CDR1 as MNHNS and CDR2 as SASEGT. The CDR3 DNA is TGTGCCAGCTGCCACTTAGCTCTCAATGAGCAGTTCTTC. This translates into CASCHLALNEQFF.

CDR3 sequence: CASLFGTANSPLHF. CDR3 nucleotides: TGTGCCAGCTTATTCGGGACAGCTAATTCACCCCTCCACTTT. The chain uses TRBV6-5 and TRBJ1-6, with 7 bases matching TRBD1. Unmatched junction bases numbered 7, after V lost 8 bases and J lost 6 bases. Germline values: CDR1 MNHEY, CDR2 SVGAGI. CDR3 size: 14 residues.

The rearrangement links TRBV9 to TRBJ1-1; D unresolved. Trimming removed 0 bases at V and 5 bases at J, with 8 bases between. The CDR3 totals 13 residues. The germline V gene encodes CDR1 SGDLS and CDR2 YYNGEE. CDR3 bases: TGTGCCAGCAGCGTAGGCCAGAGGACTGAAGCTTTCTTT. Translated, it gives CASSVGQRTEAFF. Based on the CDR3 plus reference TRBV9 and TRBJ1-1, the full variable domain is DSGVTQTPKHLITATGQRVTLRCSPRSGDLSVYWYQQSLDQGLQFLIQYYNGEERAKGNILERFSAQQFPDLHSELNLSSLELGDSALYFCASSVGQRTEAFFGQGTRLTVV.

This sequence joins TRBV29-1 and TRBJ2-5; 7 bases are shared with TRBD1. This CDR3 comprises 15 residues. With V trimmed by 7 bases and J by 1 base, 12 bases remained unmatched. CDR1 and CDR2 from the germline V gene are SQVTM and ANQGSEA. CDR3 coding DNA: TGCAGCGCTCCTTCTCCGGGACAGACCCAAGAGACCCAGTACTTC. Protein: CSAPSPGQTQETQYF.

The V gene is TRBV29-1, the J gene TRBJ2-5; 7 nucleotides align to TRBD2. The CDR3 loop spans 13 amino acids. V lost 6 bases to trimming and J lost 4 bases; unmatched junction nucleotides: 8. The germline V gene encodes CDR1 SQVTM and CDR2 ANQGSEA. In nucleotides, the CDR3 is TGCAGCGTCACCCGACTAGCTAGAGAGACCCAGTACTTC. Translation: CSVTRLARETQYF.

Notes on this clone: Relative to the germline gene, one junction end is altered; a read error may explain this. This chain joins TRBV6-5 and TRBJ2-1; 11 nucleotides match TRBD2. Germline loops: CDR1 MNHEY, CDR2 SVGAGI. This CDR3 spans 15 amino acids. CDR3 in DNA: TGTGCCAGCAGAAAAGGGACTAGCGGAGCCAATGCGCAGTTCTTC. It encodes CASRKGTSGANAQFF.

The genes are TRBV30 and TRBJ1-1; D gene ambiguous. CDR1 and CDR2 (germline): GTSNPN, SVGIG (reference sequence). CDR3 size: 13 residues. Deletions cut 1 base from V and 1 base from J, with 7 bases between. CDR3 in amino acids: CAWSERGNTEAFF. The CDR3 DNA sequence: TGTGCCTGGAGTGAACGGGGGAACACTGAAGCTTTCTTT.

The V call is TRBV7-9, the J call TRBJ2-1; D is unresolved. The CDR3 consists of 16 residues. The V and J ends lost 4 bases and 5 bases respectively, with 18 bases between them. Per the germline V gene, CDR1 is SEHNR and CDR2 is FQNEAQ (reference sequence). CDR3 nucleotides: TGTGCCAGCAGCTCCCCGAATGTGGGCGACGACAATGAGCAGTTCTTC. This encodes CASSSPNVGDDNEQFF. Supplemented by reference TRBV7-9 and TRBJ2-1, the full variable domain reads DTGVSQNPRHKITKRGQNVTFRCDPISEHNRLYWYRQTLGQGPEFLTYFQNEAQLEKSRLLSDRFSAERPKGSFSTLEIQRTEQGDSAMYLCASSSPNVGDDNEQFFGPGTRLTVL.

V and J are TRBV19 and TRBJ2-5; 8 bases line up with TRBD2. The CDR3 sequence is 16 residues long. CDR1 and CDR2 from the germline V gene are LNHDA and SQIVND (reference sequence). V lost 5 bases, J lost 5 bases, and 13 bases stayed unmatched. In DNA, the CDR3 is TGTGCCAGTAGTTCCGGGACTAGAGGCTGGGCGGAGACCCAGTACTTC. This sequence encodes CASSSGTRGWAETQYF.

The chain carries TRBV9 and TRBJ2-1, with 7 bases fitting TRBD2. This CDR3 is 14 amino acids long. V shed 4 bases and J 6 bases; nucleotides not matched to a gene: 7. Per the germline V gene, CDR1 is SGDLS and CDR2 is YYNGEE. The CDR3 here is CASSRGGLSNEQFF. The CDR3 DNA reads as TGTGCCAGCAGCCGCGGGGGTCTAAGCAATGAGCAGTTCTTC.

Concerning this clone: At one end the junction does not follow the germline gene, possibly because of a read error. The chain couples TRBV5-4 to TRBJ2-3, with D tentatively TRBD2 (7 bases). CDR1 is SGHNT and CDR2 is YYREEE in the germline V gene (reference sequence). The CDR3 length is 15 residues. CDR3 bases: TGTGCCAGCAGCTTAAGGGGGGGGCCCCGGGATAAGCAGTATTTT. As protein: CASSLRGGPRDKQYF.

This chain joins TRBV6-1 and TRBJ1-5, with 8 bases fitting TRBD1. The CDR3 is 15 residues long. CDR1 is MNHNS, CDR2 SASEGT, per germline. V was clipped by 5 bases and J by 1 base; unmatched bases: 4. The CDR3 spells CASSSQGGSNQPQHF. CDR3 bases: TGTGCCAGCAGTTCACAGGGGGGAAGCAATCAGCCCCAGCATTTT.

The chain combines TRBV5-1 with TRBJ2-3, with D possibly TRBD1 on 6 matching bases. V was clipped by 1 base and J by 1 base, with 13 bases between them. Germline values: CDR1 SGHRS, CDR2 YFSETQ. The CDR3 is 16 amino acids. The CDR3 region is CASSLSGERGTDTQYF. The CDR3 DNA reads as TGCGCCAGCAGCTTGTCAGGGGAGAGGGGCACAGATACGCAGTATTTT.

The chain uses TRBV5-7 and TRBJ2-1, with 7 nucleotides matching TRBD2. TRBV5-7 is treated as an ORF (open reading frame) with a function not yet certain. CDR3 size: 17 residues. Trimming cost V 4 bases and J 5 bases; bases outside gene matches: 15. CDR3 residues: CASSQEGGVAANNEQFF. Written as DNA, the CDR3 is TGTGCCAGCAGCCAGGAGGGAGGGGTAGCGGCTAACAATGAGCAGTTCTTC.

Frequency places this clone as medium-sized (0.01 to 0.1%). The V gene is TRBV10-3, the J gene TRBJ1-6; 8 nucleotides line up with TRBD1. The CDR3 covers 13 residues. V trimming: 7 bases; J trimming: 9 bases; junction bases outside the gene matches: 5. CDR1 and CDR2 (germline): ENHRY, SYGVKD. Here the CDR3 DNA reads TGTGCCATCACCGGACAGGGAGGTTCACCCCTCCACTTT. Protein: CAITGQGGSPLHF.

The CDR3 DNA reads as TGTGCCAGCAGTTCCCTAACAGGATCCACTGAAGCTTTCTTT. Its protein is CASSSLTGSTEAFF. The gene calls are TRBV28 and TRBJ1-1; D possibly corresponds to TRBD1 (5 bases). Trimming removed 4 bases from V and 4 bases from J, with 13 bases in between. Germline CDR1 and CDR2: MDHEN and SYDVKM. This CDR3 comprises 14 residues. Filled out from reference TRBV28 and TRBJ1-1, the complete variable domain reads DVKVTQSSRYLVKRTGEKVFLECVQDMDHENMFWYRQDPGLGLRLIYFSYDVKMKEKGDIPEGYSVSREKKERFSLILESASTNQTSMYLCASSSLTGSTEAFFGQGTRLTVV.

The V call is TRBV7-2, the J call TRBJ2-5; TRBD2 is a possible D gene (6 bases). With 2 bases removed from V and 5 bases from J, the gap between germline ends came to 9 bases. Germline-derived CDR1 and CDR2 are SGHTA and FQGNSA. The CDR3 totals 13 residues. DNA for the CDR3: TGTGCCAGCAGCTTACGTGGGGGGGAGACCCAGTACTTC. Translated: CASSLRGGETQYF. The full variable domain, with the rest looked up from reference TRBV7-2 and TRBJ2-5, is GAGVSQSPSNKVTEKGKDVELRCDPISGHTALYWYRQSLGQGLEFLIYFQGNSAPDKSGLPSDRFSAERTGGSVSTLTIQRTQQEDSAVYLCASSLRGGETQYFGPGTRLLVL.

The chain is built from TRBV9 and TRBJ2-3; 10 positions agree with TRBD2. This CDR3 has 20 residues. V dropped 3 bases and J dropped 0; count of bases not matched to a gene: 16. Per germline, CDR1 SGDLS and CDR2 YYNGEE. CDR3 bases: TGTGCCAGCAGCGCCTCTAGCGGGGGTGTTATCCCTCGTAGCACAGATACGCAGTATTTT. Its protein is CASSASSGGVIPRSTDTQYF.